This T cell receptor beta chain emerged from a study of technical replicates of blood from a handful of donors. This CDR3 has 11 amino acids. This clone was counted between two and nine times. Repertoires were generated with immunoSEQ multiplex PCR, while TCRdb's copy carries only in-frame clones and drops some. The table has 14,000 or so clones, 70% to 90% seen once. The source is a human donor in good health. The chain is built from TRBV21-1 and TRBJ2-1; the table's D call TRBD2 went unverified against the DNA. TRBV21-1 is annotated as a pseudogene. Specimen: PBMCs. In DNA form, the CDR3 reads TGTGCCAGCAGCGGAGCTGATGAGCAGTTCTTC. Its translation: CASSGADEQFF.